The sequence of this TCR beta chain was determined in a study of blood T cell repertoires in COVID-19. In the study overall: The analysed material was cDNA or gDNA that came from T cells, B-cell-depleted T cells, or PBMCs.

Per the original methods: By means of reference gene primer amplification, nucleated cell counts were estimated. Repertoires were generated with immunoSEQ multiplex PCR, while TCRdb's copy carries only in-frame clones and drops some. V and J calls and clone size are as listed in that table; D and trimming were resolved from the DNA. In the table there are roughly 110,000 clones, roughly 89% of which are singletons. The J segment lost 6 bases and the V segment lost 4 bases, leaving 6 bases of the junction unmatched. The CDR3 spans 15 residues. The germline V gene encodes CDR1 SEHNR and CDR2 FQNEAQ (reference sequence).

The sequence derives from a human donor with acute or convalescent COVID-19. The donor label of this sample is uncertain. Sequencing input: peripheral blood. The chain joins TRBV7-9 to TRBJ1-6; 7 bases line up with TRBD1. The CDR3 region has the DNA TGTGCCAGCAGCTGGGACAGTGAAATTAATTCACCCCTCCACTTT. Its protein product is CASSWDSEINSPLHF.